This T cell receptor beta chain is drawn from a study of brain metastases from non-small cell lung cancer. Study observations and caveats: Brain metastases had lower T-cell infiltration than primary tumors. In 64% of brain metastases, T-cell clones were expanded compared with matched primary tumors. TCR repertoires overlapped largely between brain metastases and matched primaries.

In the case of this clone: Antigen: not known.

V lost 4 bases and J lost 7, with 8 bases in between. Germline assignment: CDR1 SGHAT and CDR2 FQNNGV. The CDR3 runs 12 residues. Profiled with immunoSEQ multiplex PCR; TCRdb holds only in-frame clones, not every one. The table has 2,500 to 3,500 clones, 80% to 85% seen once; the top ten hold approximately 4.8%. This TCR was recovered from a donor over 35 with non-small cell lung cancer. The sample comprised primary lung tumor tissue. The chain links TRBV11-2 to TRBJ2-1; D uncertain. The chain's CDR3 is CASSYAGNEQFF. The CDR3 DNA follows: TGTGCCAGCAGCTACGCCGGGAATGAGCAGTTCTTC.